The sequence of this T cell receptor (beta chain) was determined in a study of breast tumors, draining lymph nodes, adjacent tissues. Study-level points and caveats: Tumor T cell lymph node origin was a supported hypothesis, not proven. Compared with lymph nodes, tumors were less diverse; compared with nontumor tissue, more. Tumor and nontumor repertoires were significantly more similar in luminal-like than in basal-like breast cancer.

The lymph nodes were axillary draining lymph nodes from breast cancer patients. This CDR3 region has 16 residues. The V gene's germline CDR1 is LNHDA and CDR2 SQIVND (reference sequence). TCRdb reanalysed the multiplex PCR reads using MiXCR and keeps one entry per CDR3 protein. Seen here are about 300,000 distinct CDR3 sequences, 30% to 35% observed once, and the top ten hold 0.85% to 1.3%. With regard to this clonotype: Its antigen is currently unknown. A read error may account for a junction end that differs from germline.

This TCR was sampled from a female donor with breast cancer. Some clones in this sample may be carry-over from other donors' samples. Sequencing input: axillary lymph node tissue. This sequence joins TRBV19 and TRBJ2-5; a weak D match, TRBD1 (6 bases). The CDR3 nucleotides are TGTGCCAGTAGTATAACCGCCCGGACGGGACAAGGGACCCAGTACTTC. Translation gives CASSITARTGQGTQYF.